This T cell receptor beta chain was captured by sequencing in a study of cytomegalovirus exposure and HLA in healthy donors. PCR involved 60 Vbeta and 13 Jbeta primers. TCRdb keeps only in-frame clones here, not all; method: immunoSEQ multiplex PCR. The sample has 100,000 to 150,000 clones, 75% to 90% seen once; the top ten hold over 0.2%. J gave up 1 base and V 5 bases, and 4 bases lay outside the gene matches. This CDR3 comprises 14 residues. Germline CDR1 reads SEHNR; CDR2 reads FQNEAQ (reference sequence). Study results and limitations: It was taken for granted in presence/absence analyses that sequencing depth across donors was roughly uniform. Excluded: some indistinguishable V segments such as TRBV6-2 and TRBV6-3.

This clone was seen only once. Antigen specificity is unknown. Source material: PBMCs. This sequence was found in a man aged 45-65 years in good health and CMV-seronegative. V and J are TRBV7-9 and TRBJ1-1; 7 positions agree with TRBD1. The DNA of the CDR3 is TGTGCCAGCAGCATCGGACAGGCGAACACTGAAGCTTTCTTT. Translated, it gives CASSIGQANTEAFF.